This T cell receptor (beta chain) is drawn from a study of blood T cell repertoires in COVID-19. CDR1 and CDR2 (germline): MNHEY, SMNVEV (reference sequence). This CDR3 comprises 14 residues. Losses at the gene ends were 2 bases for V and 6 bases for J; bases not matched to a gene: 6. This table comes from immunoSEQ multiplex PCR, and its TCRdb copy is limited to in-frame clones, with some not included. The sample records 120,000 or so clones, approximately 88% being singletons. The chain is built from TRBV27 and TRBJ2-7, with 8 bases that match TRBD1. The sequenced material came from peripheral blood. The sequence came from a woman younger than 45 who had recovered from COVID-19. The CDR3 DNA sequence: TGTGCCAGCAGTTTAACCGGACAGGGACCCGAGCAGTACTTC. Its protein is CASSLTGQGPEQYF.